The 21 T cell receptor beta chains reported below all come from one sample, sequenced in a study of cytomegalovirus exposure and HLA in healthy donors. The study ran its PCR with 60 Vbeta and 13 Jbeta primers. Clones were read by immunoSEQ multiplex PCR, and TCRdb kept only the in-frame ones, dropping some. The table shows over 200,000 clones, with about 70% occurring only once. Specimen: PBMCs. The receptor source for this set is a man aged 40-49 years in good health and CMV-seropositive.

The chain couples TRBV7-9 to TRBJ2-2; TRBD2 is a possible D gene (6 bases). Per the germline V gene, CDR1 is SEHNR and CDR2 is FQNEAQ (reference sequence). CDR3 size: 15 residues. Trimming cost V 1 base and J 7 bases, with 13 bases left between them. The CDR3 region has the DNA TGTGCCAGCAGCTTAGTGGAGCTCGGGAGCGGGGAGCTGTTTTTT. Its protein is CASSLVELGSGELFF.

The V and J genes are TRBV6-1 and TRBJ2-7, with 10 bases aligning to TRBD1. Germline values: CDR1 MNHNS, CDR2 SASEGT. V gave up 2 bases and J gave up 5 bases; unmatched junction bases: 6. The CDR3 is made up of 15 amino acids. This CDR3 is CASSEWDRGADEQYF. The CDR3 nucleotides read TGTGCCAGCAGTGAATGGGACAGGGGTGCGGACGAGCAGTACTTC.

This clone showed up just once. The chain carries TRBV2 and TRBJ1-4; tentative D call: TRBD1 (6 bases). Trimming cost V 1 base and J 7 bases, with 13 bases left between them. The CDR3 totals 15 residues. Germline V gives CDR1 SNHLY, CDR2 FYNNEI. The CDR3 nucleotides are TGTGCCAGCAGTGAAGGCGGGGGGCTCGGTGAAAAACTGTTTTTT. Its protein is CASSEGGGLGEKLFF. The full variable domain, completed using reference TRBV2 and TRBJ1-4, is EPEVTQTPSHQVTQMGQEVILRCVPISNHLYFYWYRQILGQKVEFLVSFYNNEISEKSEIFDDQFSVERPDGSNFTLKIRSTKLEDSAMYFCASSEGGGLGEKLFFGSGTQLSVL.

The chain links TRBV7-2 to TRBJ1-5; 7 bases agree with TRBD1. The J segment lost 0 bases and the V segment lost 5 bases, leaving 10 bases of the junction unmatched. The CDR3 runs 17 residues. Per the germline V gene, CDR1 is SGHTA and CDR2 is FQGNSA. CDR3 residues: CASSLETGMISNQPQHF. The CDR3 coding sequence is TGTGCCAGCAGCCTCGAGACAGGGATGATTAGCAATCAGCCCCAGCATTTT. The whole variable domain, remainder taken from reference TRBV7-2 and TRBJ1-5, is GAGVSQSPSNKVTEKGKDVELRCDPISGHTALYWYRQSLGQGLEFLIYFQGNSAPDKSGLPSDRFSAERTGGSVSTLTIQRTQQEDSAVYLCASSLETGMISNQPQHFGDGTRLSIL.

This clone was counted a few times. V and J are TRBV5-6 and TRBJ1-2, with 9 bases matching TRBD1. This CDR3 is 12 amino acids long. Trimming cost V 4 bases and J 7 bases; bases outside gene matches: 2. Germline V gives CDR1 SGHDT, CDR2 YYEEEE. This CDR3 reads CASSGQGFGYTF. The CDR3 coding sequence is TGTGCCAGCAGCGGACAGGGGTTTGGCTACACCTTC.

This clone was counted once. Its ends do not fully match the called genes, so a read error is possible. The V and J genes are TRBV7-9 and TRBJ1-2, with a tentative D call TRBD1 (5 bases). The CDR3 has 19 amino acids. In germline, CDR1 is SEHNR, CDR2 FQNEAQ (reference sequence). The CDR3 region is CSSSLGLGTSRQPNYGYTF. The DNA of the CDR3 is TGTTCCAGCAGCTTAGGGTTGGGAACAAGTAGACAGCCTAACTATGGCTACACCTTC. Variable domain in full (rest from reference TRBV7-9 and TRBJ1-2): DTGVSQNPRHKITKRGQNVTFRCDPISEHNRLYWYRQTLGQGPEFLTYFQNEAQLEKSRLLSDRFSAERPKGSFSTLEIQRTEQGDSAMYLCSSSLGLGTSRQPNYGYTFGSGTRLTVV.

V gene TRBV6-1 combines with J gene TRBJ2-1; 10 nucleotides match TRBD2. CDR1 MNHNS and CDR2 SASEGT come from the germline V gene. J lost 6 bases, V lost 6 bases, and 8 bases had no gene match. This CDR3 has 15 residues. The chain's CDR3 is CASRDVAGGPNEQFF. DNA for the CDR3: TGTGCCAGCAGGGACGTAGCGGGGGGTCCCAATGAGCAGTTCTTC.

The genes are TRBV7-2 and TRBJ1-2; D gene unclear. The CDR3 is 16 residues long. Germline lookup yields CDR1 SGHTA and CDR2 FQGNSA. V was pared by 7 bases and J by 0 bases, with 18 bases between. CDR3 in DNA: TGTGCCAGCACCCCCCGAGCAGGCCGTGCTAACTATGGCTACACCTTC. Translation: CASTPRAGRANYGYTF.

Concerning this clone: The junction and the germline gene differ at one end; a read error may be behind it. The chain employs TRBV7-2 and TRBJ2-4, with 9 bases matching TRBD1. The V gene's germline CDR1 is SGHTA and CDR2 FQGNSA. CDR3 size: 17 residues. In DNA, the CDR3 is TGTGCCGGCAGCTTGGGGCCGGCGGGACAGGGAATAAACATTCAGTACTTC. Its protein product is CAGSLGPAGQGINIQYF.

The V and J genes are TRBV11-1 and TRBJ2-3, with 7 bases identical to TRBD1. The CDR3 contains 15 residues. With V trimmed by 5 bases and J by 3 bases, 8 bases remained unmatched. CDR1 SGHAT and CDR2 FQDESV come from the germline V gene (reference sequence). The CDR3 DNA reads TGTGCCAGCAGCCCCCGACAGGGTGGGACAGATACGCAGTATTTT. As protein: CASSPRQGGTDTQYF.

This CDR3 is CASSRIDRGVEKLFF. CDR3 bases: TGTGCCAGCAGCCGTATCGACAGGGGAGTTGAAAAACTGTTTTTT. The rearrangement links TRBV11-1 to TRBJ1-4, with 8 positions matching TRBD1. The CDR3 runs 15 residues. J was trimmed by 7 bases and V by 5 bases; bases with no gene match: 9. Per the germline V gene, CDR1 is SGHAT and CDR2 is FQDESV (reference sequence).

This chain connects TRBV2 to TRBJ2-5; no firm D call. From germline, CDR1 is SNHLY and CDR2 FYNNEI. The CDR3 totals 14 residues. Trimming shortened V by 1 base and J by 5 bases, and 11 bases separated the two germline ends. The CDR3 DNA sequence: TGTGCCAGCAGTGAAGTTCGAGCCCGGGAGACCCAGTACTTC. Amino acids: CASSEVRARETQYF. The complete variable domain, with remaining parts taken from reference TRBV2 and TRBJ2-5, reads EPEVTQTPSHQVTQMGQEVILRCVPISNHLYFYWYRQILGQKVEFLVSFYNNEISEKSEIFDDQFSVERPDGSNFTLKIRSTKLEDSAMYFCASSEVRARETQYFGPGTRLLVL.

The V gene is TRBV15, the J gene TRBJ2-7; 7 bases match TRBD1. The trim removed 5 bases at V and 0 bases at J, leaving 7 bases unmatched. Germline CDR1 and CDR2: LNHNV and YYDKDF (reference sequence). The CDR3 contains 15 residues. DNA of the CDR3: TGTGCCACCAGCCCGGACAGGACCAGCTCCTACGAGCAGTACTTC. This encodes CATSPDRTSSYEQYF.

The genes are TRBV28 and TRBJ1-1, with D perhaps matching TRBD1 (5 bases). V gave up 2 bases and J gave up 2 bases, with 12 bases separating them. CDR1 and CDR2 from the germline V gene are MDHEN and SYDVKM. The CDR3 has 15 amino acids. The CDR3 here is CASSLVPRGNTEAFF. For the CDR3, the DNA is TGTGCCAGCAGTTTAGTACCAAGGGGCAACACTGAAGCTTTCTTT.

This chain joins TRBV5-1 and TRBJ1-6, with 8 bases fitting TRBD1. Germline loops: CDR1 SGHRS, CDR2 YFSETQ. The CDR3 is 15 residues long. V was pared by 2 bases and J by 9 bases, with 7 bases of the junction left unmatched. The CDR3 DNA is TGCGCCAGCAGCTTAACGACAGGGGAGGCTTCACCCCTCCACTTT. This translates into CASSLTTGEASPLHF. The full variable domain, with the rest looked up from reference TRBV5-1 and TRBJ1-6, is KAGVTQTPRYLIKTRGQQVTLSCSPISGHRSVSWYQQTPGQGLQFLFEYFSETQRNKGNFPGRFSGRQFSNSRSEMNVSTLELGDSALYLCASSLTTGEASPLHFGNGTRLTVT.

Only a few counts were recorded for this clone. The chain links TRBV5-1 to TRBJ2-1; 7 nucleotides line up with TRBD1. Germline V gives CDR1 SGHRS, CDR2 YFSETQ. The CDR3 is 15 amino acids. V was pared by 0 bases and J by 5 bases, with 5 bases of the junction left unmatched. The DNA of the CDR3 is TGCGCCAGCAGCTTGGAGGGGACAGTCCACAATGAGCAGTTCTTC. It yields the protein CASSLEGTVHNEQFF.

V gene TRBV27 combines with J gene TRBJ2-7; a possible D gene is TRBD2 (5 bases). Trimming pared 6 bases from V and 4 bases from J, leaving 19 bases between. Germline V gives CDR1 MNHEY, CDR2 SMNVEV (reference sequence). The CDR3 extends over 15 amino acids. The CDR3 bases are TGTGCCAGCAGCTTAAGAGGGTTATTATTTTACGAGCAGTACTTC. It specifies CASSLRGLLFYEQYF.

This clone appeared a few times. The chain recombines TRBV6-1 with TRBJ1-4; the match to TRBD1 covers 8 bases. V lost 6 bases to trimming and J lost 4 bases; unmatched junction nucleotides: 4. Germline CDR1 MNHNS, CDR2 SASEGT. The CDR3 runs 14 residues. CDR3 residues: CASREQGGNEKLFF. CDR3 sequence (DNA): TGTGCCAGCAGGGAACAGGGGGGTAATGAAAAACTGTTTTTT.

The chain combines TRBV7-8 with TRBJ2-5, with TRBD1 as a possible D gene (7 bases). The J call is doubtful: the DNA matches TRBJ2-7 better. This CDR3 region has 13 residues. Germline lookup yields CDR1 SGHVS and CDR2 FQNEAQ. The CDR3 here is CASSWGDSYEQYF. The CDR3 bases are TGTGCCAGCAGCTGGGGGGACAGCTACGAGCAGTACTTC.

This clone turned up a few times. This chain joins TRBV6-5 and TRBJ2-5, with D possibly matching TRBD2 (5 bases). There are 11 residues in the CDR3. Trimming cost V 5 bases and J 13 bases, with 14 bases left between them. CDR1 and CDR2 from the germline V gene are MNHEY and SVGAGI. For the CDR3, the DNA is TGTGCCAGCAGTACCCGGGATCTCTGGTACTTC. This sequence encodes CASSTRDLWYF.

V and J are TRBV15 and TRBJ2-3, with a weak D call TRBD1 (6 bases). The CDR3 consists of 15 residues. CDR1 and CDR2 (germline): LNHNV, YYDKDF (reference sequence). V lost 5 bases and J lost 1, with 13 bases in between. The CDR3 DNA reads TGTGCCACCAGCCCGACAGGAACTGGCACAGATACGCAGTATTTT. Encoded protein: CATSPTGTGTDTQYF.